This T cell receptor beta chain emerged from a study of siplizumab effects on memory and regulatory T cells. With regard to this clone: Its antigen remains unknown.

Broader study findings: Assignment to unstimulated subsets succeeded for only a minor fraction of the alloreactive clones. Naive T cells appeared more diverse than memory cells and seemed to be major alloresponse contributors.

Germline V gene sequence: CDR1 MDHEN, CDR2 SYDVKM. The CDR3 is made up of 14 amino acids. The V and J ends lost 3 bases and 7 bases respectively, with 13 bases between them. Assay used: immunoSEQ multiplex PCR; TCRdb lists only in-frame clones, some missing. The table has tens of thousands of clones, over 90% seen once. This TCR was recovered from a human donor in good health. This chain uses TRBV28 with TRBJ1-5; possibly TRBD1 for D (5 bases). The source material was CD8+ T cells sorted from blood. The CDR3 protein is CASSFGGTGQPQHF. DNA of the CDR3: TGTGCCAGCAGTTTTGGTGGGACGGGCCAGCCCCAGCATTTT.